The 31 T cell receptor beta chains below all came from one sample that was sequenced in a study of T cell responses to AZD1222 COVID-19 vaccine. Clones were sequenced by immunoSEQ multiplex PCR, and TCRdb holds only the in-frame ones, with some missing. The top ten clones hold approximately 2.1% of a sample with around 150,000 clones, approximately 88% of them seen once. This sample comprised peripheral blood, obtained on day 0 of AZD1222 vaccination. The source of these receptors is an adult in good health.

The J gene is TRBJ2-3, the V gene TRBV6-5, with TRBD2 identical over 10 bases. Germline-derived CDR1 and CDR2 are MNHEY and SVGAGI. This CDR3 comprises 15 residues. With 6 bases clipped from V and 7 bases from J, the junction kept 10 bases outside the gene matches. The CDR3 sequence is CASRVQAGGTYTQYF. Here the CDR3 DNA reads TGTGCCAGCAGGGTTCAAGCGGGAGGGACGTATACGCAGTATTTT.

This clone was observed a single time. Other DNA sequences from this sample encode an identical CDR3 as well. The CDR3 region has the DNA TGTGCCAGCAGTCCAGGGACAGGGGGCAATCAGCCCCAGCATTTT. Its translation is CASSPGTGGNQPQHF. The chain has TRBV6-5 and TRBJ1-5; 10 nucleotides line up with TRBD1. V lost 5 bases and J lost 2; bases outside the gene matches: 3. There are 15 residues in the CDR3. Germline V lookup: CDR1 MNHEY, CDR2 SVGAGI.

This rearrangement joins TRBV2 to TRBJ2-7; 8 bases match TRBD2. The germline V gene encodes CDR1 SNHLY and CDR2 FYNNEI. Germline trimming cut 7 bases from V and 3 bases from J; bases unmatched to any gene: 14. The CDR3 extends over 16 amino acids. CDR3 DNA: TGTGCCAGCATTGAGCGGACTAGCCGAGGTGGCTACGAGCAGTACTTC. Translation gives CASIERTSRGGYEQYF. Complete variable domain (other parts from reference TRBV2 and TRBJ2-7): EPEVTQTPSHQVTQMGQEVILRCVPISNHLYFYWYRQILGQKVEFLVSFYNNEISEKSEIFDDQFSVERPDGSNFTLKIRSTKLEDSAMYFCASIERTSRGGYEQYFGPGTRLTVT.

The table lists this clone with a few counts. V gene TRBV4-2 combines with J gene TRBJ1-6; no reliable D call. CDR1 and CDR2 from the germline V gene are LGHNA and YNFKEQ. The CDR3 loop spans 16 amino acids. V was pared by 0 bases and J by 4 bases, with 10 bases between. Here the CDR3 reads CASSQDPKGYNSPLHF. In nucleotides, the CDR3 is TGTGCCAGCAGCCAAGACCCAAAGGGTTATAATTCACCCCTCCACTTT.

As concerns this clone: Other DNA sequences of this sample code for an identical CDR3. The chain carries TRBV9 and TRBJ2-7; D might be TRBD2 (6 bases). V lost 0 bases and J lost 3, with 10 bases in between. This CDR3 comprises 14 residues. From germline, CDR1 is SGDLS and CDR2 YYNGEE. The CDR3 loop reads CASSVVGGSYEQYF. The CDR3 DNA follows: TGTGCCAGCAGCGTAGTGGGAGGCAGCTACGAGCAGTACTTC.

This clone was seen only once. The sample carries other DNA sequences with the same CDR3. The chain employs TRBV5-1 and TRBJ1-6; D unclear. CDR1 is SGHRS and CDR2 is YFSETQ in the germline V gene. There are 14 residues in the CDR3. Between the trimmed V and J ends, which lost 4 bases and 8 bases, there was a span of 13 bases. In nucleotides, the CDR3 is TGCGCCAGCAGCAACGCTGGGTTCGATTCACCCCTCCACTTT. It encodes CASSNAGFDSPLHF.

The chain carries TRBV7-2 and TRBJ1-4; no reliable D call. The germline V and J ends were trimmed by 1 base and 0 bases, with 6 bases remaining between them. The CDR3 is 15 residues long. Germline CDR1 is SGHTA and CDR2 is FQGNSA. CDR3 sequence (DNA): TGTGCCAGCAGCTTAGATATAGCAACTAATGAAAAACTGTTTTTT. This translates into CASSLDIATNEKLFF. The full variable domain, its missing parts supplied by reference TRBV7-2 and TRBJ1-4, is GAGVSQSPSNKVTEKGKDVELRCDPISGHTALYWYRQSLGQGLEFLIYFQGNSAPDKSGLPSDRFSAERTGGSVSTLTIQRTQQEDSAVYLCASSLDIATNEKLFFGSGTQLSVL.

The genes are TRBV10-3 and TRBJ2-3; 10 bases match TRBD2. The V gene's germline CDR1 is ENHRY and CDR2 SYGVKD. Trimming removed 3 bases from V and 5 bases from J; junction bases left unmatched: 11. The CDR3 is made up of 17 amino acids. CDR3: CAISDGLAGVRGDTQYF. The CDR3 DNA is TGTGCCATCAGTGATGGGCTAGCGGGAGTTCGAGGAGATACGCAGTATTTT.

This clone occurred once. The chain has TRBV4-3 and TRBJ1-1; 7 bases fit TRBD1. The V gene end was trimmed by 5 bases and the J gene end by 4 bases; junction bases not matched to a gene: 4. CDR1 LGHNA and CDR2 YSLEER come from the germline V gene. The CDR3 runs to 13 residues. CDR3 region: CASSTQGGTEAFF. DNA of the CDR3: TGCGCCAGCAGCACTCAGGGGGGCACTGAAGCTTTCTTT.

The rearrangement links TRBV27 to TRBJ1-5; D remains ambiguous. The CDR3 is 14 residues long. V gave up 5 bases and J gave up 7 bases, with 15 bases separating them. Germline CDR1 and CDR2: MNHEY and SMNVEV (reference sequence). Here the CDR3 DNA reads TGTGCCAGCAGTAACAAAGGGCCGCGGCAGCCCCAGCATTTT. As protein: CASSNKGPRQPQHF.

The J gene is TRBJ2-5, the V gene TRBV7-3; 7 nucleotides line up with TRBD1. Germline V gene data show CDR1 as SGHTA and CDR2 as FQGTGA. The CDR3 contains 14 residues. V shed 5 bases and J 0 bases; nucleotides not matched to a gene: 3. For the CDR3, the DNA is TGTGCCAGCAGCAAGACAGGGTACCAAGAGACCCAGTACTTC. Its translation is CASSKTGYQETQYF.

The chain links TRBV7-2 to TRBJ1-2, with 10 bases identical to TRBD1. CDR1 and CDR2 from the germline V gene are SGHTA and FQGNSA. The V gene end was trimmed by 3 bases and the J gene end by 6 bases; junction bases not matched to a gene: 10. The CDR3 sequence is 16 residues long. CDR3 DNA sequence: TGTGCCAGCAGCTTGACAGGGGGCGAGGGCGGGGATGGCTACACCTTC. Translating it yields CASSLTGGEGGDGYTF.

This clone was recorded a few times. This rearrangement joins TRBV3-1 (or the pseudogene TRBV3-2) to TRBJ1-2, with D hard to call. This CDR3 is built from 16 residues. CDR1 and CDR2 from the germline V gene are LGHDT and YNNKEL (reference sequence). Deletions cut 1 base from V and 7 bases from J, with 19 bases between. The CDR3 sequence is CASSQAPNSPTGGYTF. In DNA form, the CDR3 reads TGTGCCAGCAGCCAAGCCCCCAACAGCCCGACGGGTGGCTACACCTTC.

The chain links TRBV5-1 to TRBJ2-5, with 15 bases fitting TRBD2. The V segment lost 4 bases and the J segment 2 bases; nucleotides outside the gene matches: 9. From germline, CDR1 is SGHRS and CDR2 YFSETQ. The CDR3 is 18 residues long. The CDR3 loop is CASSRGLAGGVPQETQYF. CDR3 sequence (DNA): TGCGCCAGCAGCCGGGGACTAGCGGGAGGAGTGCCACAAGAGACCCAGTACTTC.

This sequence joins TRBV5-5 and TRBJ1-4; D uncertain. In germline, CDR1 is SGHKS, CDR2 YYEKEE (reference sequence). V dropped 0 bases and J dropped 4 bases, with 7 bases sitting between them. The CDR3 covers 14 residues. The CDR3 DNA reads TGTGCCAGCAGCTTGGTTGGATTTAATGAAAAACTGTTTTTT. Protein: CASSLVGFNEKLFF.

V and J are TRBV25-1 and TRBJ1-3; 8 nucleotides agree with TRBD1. V lost 6 bases, J lost 7 bases, and 2 bases stayed unmatched. The CDR3 spans 12 residues. Germline V gives CDR1 MGHDK, CDR2 SYGVNS. The DNA for the CDR3 is TGTGCCAGCAGGCAGGGGGCGAACACCATATATTTT. Encoded protein: CASRQGANTIYF.

The chain employs TRBV5-1 and TRBJ1-3; 7 bases map to TRBD1. J was trimmed by 3 bases and V by 5 bases; bases with no gene match: 5. Germline-derived CDR1 and CDR2 are SGHRS and YFSETQ. CDR3 length: 14 amino acids. CDR3 nucleotides: TGCGCCAGCAGTTGGGACAGTAATGGAAACACCATATATTTT. Amino acids: CASSWDSNGNTIYF.

This chain uses TRBV30 with TRBJ1-1; D is ambiguous. V was trimmed by 0 bases and J by 4 bases, leaving 9 bases between them. The CDR3 length is 13 residues. Germline CDR1 GTSNPN, CDR2 SVGIG (reference sequence). The CDR3 reads CAWSVRDGTEAFF. The CDR3 bases are TGTGCCTGGAGTGTACGAGACGGCACTGAAGCTTTCTTT.

This rearrangement joins TRBV19 to TRBJ1-5; possible D gene TRBD1, 5 bases. Trimming left V 3 bases short and J 0 bases short, with 12 bases between. Germline V gene sequence: CDR1 LNHDA, CDR2 SQIVND (reference sequence). The CDR3 loop spans 16 amino acids. CDR3 nucleotides: TGTGCCAGTAGTATGGGGGGAGGGTCTAGCAATCAGCCCCAGCATTTT. Protein sequence: CASSMGGGSSNQPQHF.

J is TRBJ2-1 and V is TRBV5-1; a possible D gene is TRBD2 (6 bases). CDR1 and CDR2 from the germline V gene are SGHRS and YFSETQ. There are 14 residues in the CDR3. V lost 0 bases to trimming and J lost 9 bases, with 13 bases between them. This chain's CDR3 is CASSLETRISEQFF. In DNA, the CDR3 is TGCGCCAGCAGCTTGGAGACTAGGATCAGTGAGCAGTTCTTC. The variable domain in full, with the rest retrieved from reference TRBV5-1 and TRBJ2-1, is KAGVTQTPRYLIKTRGQQVTLSCSPISGHRSVSWYQQTPGQGLQFLFEYFSETQRNKGNFPGRFSGRQFSNSRSEMNVSTLELGDSALYLCASSLETRISEQFFGPGTRLTVL.

The genes are TRBV7-8 and TRBJ2-5; 7 nucleotides line up with TRBD2. Germline lookup yields CDR1 SGHVS and CDR2 FQNEAQ. The CDR3 sequence is 15 residues long. V shed 0 bases and J 2 bases; nucleotides not matched to a gene: 3. The CDR3 here is CASSLAGTTQETQYF. CDR3 coding DNA: TGTGCCAGCAGCTTAGCTGGGACTACTCAAGAGACCCAGTACTTC. Full variable domain (outside the CDR3, taken from reference TRBV7-8 and TRBJ2-5): GAGVSQSPRYKVAKRGQDVALRCDPISGHVSLFWYQQALGQGPEFLTYFQNEAQLDKSGLPSDRFFAERPEGSVSTLKIQRTQQEDSAVYLCASSLAGTTQETQYFGPGTRLLVL.

This clone was detected only once. This chain connects TRBV27 to TRBJ1-1, with 9 bases aligning to TRBD1. CDR1 and CDR2 (germline): MNHEY, SMNVEV (reference sequence). The V gene end was trimmed by 8 bases and the J gene end by 1 base; junction bases not matched to a gene: 8. The CDR3 extends over 15 amino acids. The CDR3 spells CASYPGTGKNTEAFF. The CDR3, as DNA: TGTGCCAGCTACCCCGGGACAGGGAAGAACACTGAAGCTTTCTTT.

Written as DNA, the CDR3 is TGTGCCAGCAGCCAGGGGGCTGTGACATCTGAAGAGACCCAGTACTTC. Translation gives CASSQGAVTSEETQYF. V gene TRBV5-8 combines with J gene TRBJ2-5, with TRBD1 matching 8 bases. Germline CDR1 reads SGHTS; CDR2 reads YDEGEE. The CDR3 has 16 amino acids. V lost 4 bases and J lost 3; bases outside the gene matches: 11.

This chain uses TRBV24-1 with TRBJ1-1; no clear D gene. Between the trimmed V and J ends, which lost 5 bases and 4 bases, there was a span of 13 bases. The germline V gene has CDR1 KGHDR and CDR2 SFDVKD. CDR3 length: 14 residues. CDR3 protein: CATSAPGPSTEAFF. The CDR3, as DNA: TGTGCCACCAGTGCCCCCGGGCCCTCCACTGAAGCTTTCTTT.

The chain is built from TRBV3-1 (or the pseudogene TRBV3-2) and TRBJ1-1; no reliable D call. The germline V and J ends were trimmed by 3 bases and 0 bases, with 5 bases remaining between them. Germline assignment: CDR1 LGHDT and CDR2 YNNKEL (reference sequence). The CDR3 is 13 amino acids. CDR3 DNA sequence: TGTGCCAGCAGCCAGGCAGTGAACACTGAAGCTTTCTTT. Amino acid sequence: CASSQAVNTEAFF.

This chain uses TRBV7-2 with TRBJ2-3, with 10 positions matching TRBD2. CDR1 SGHTA and CDR2 FQGNSA come from the germline V gene. This CDR3 contains 16 residues. The V segment lost 7 bases and the J segment 3 bases; nucleotides outside the gene matches: 10. The CDR3 nucleotides read TGTGCCAGCAACATCGATAGCGGGAGGACGACAGATACGCAGTATTTT. This sequence encodes CASNIDSGRTTDTQYF.

The V call is TRBV2, the J call TRBJ2-1, with TRBD2 matching over 8 bases. The V and J ends lost 10 bases and 4 bases, in that order; junction bases with no gene match: 12. Germline CDR1 is SNHLY and CDR2 is FYNNEI. The CDR3 runs 15 residues. DNA for the CDR3: TGTGCCACCTTAGGGAGACTAGCGACGTACAATGAGCAGTTCTTC. Amino acids: CATLGRLATYNEQFF.

The genes are TRBV28 and TRBJ1-5; the D is unclear. CDR1 MDHEN and CDR2 SYDVKM come from the germline V gene. The CDR3 length is 14 residues. V was pared by 2 bases and J by 4 bases, with 9 bases between. DNA of the CDR3: TGTGCCAGCAGTTTAGGATCTTCTAATCAGCCCCAGCATTTT. This gives the protein CASSLGSSNQPQHF.

The chain employs TRBV25-1 and TRBJ2-5; D is uncertain. Per germline, CDR1 MGHDK and CDR2 SYGVNS. The CDR3 is 13 amino acids. Trimming pared 3 bases from V and 2 bases from J, leaving 7 bases between. CDR3 nucleotides: TGTGCCAGCAGTGATCGCAGACAAGAGACCCAGTACTTC. Amino acid sequence: CASSDRRQETQYF. The full variable domain, completed using reference TRBV25-1 and TRBJ2-5, is EADIYQTPRYLVIGTGKKITLECSQTMGHDKMYWYQQDPGMELHLIHYSYGVNSTEKGDLSSESTVSRIRTEHFPLTLESARPSHTSQYLCASSDRRQETQYFGPGTRLLVL.

This clone was detected once. This chain uses TRBV30 with TRBJ2-1, with TRBD2 matching over 8 bases. The V segment lost 5 bases and the J segment 0 bases; nucleotides outside the gene matches: 6. From germline, CDR1 is GTSNPN and CDR2 SVGIG (reference sequence). The CDR3 sequence is 15 residues long. CDR3 region: CAWAGGSSSYNEQFF. CDR3 nucleotides: TGTGCCTGGGCGGGAGGTTCTAGCTCCTACAATGAGCAGTTCTTC.

This chain links TRBV28 with TRBJ2-1; unclear D gene. The CDR3 is 12 residues long. V shed 6 bases and J shed 7 bases, with 10 bases lying between them. The germline V gene has CDR1 MDHEN and CDR2 SYDVKM. Here the CDR3 DNA reads TGTGCCAGCAGCCCACCAGGAAATGAGCAGTTCTTC. This codes for CASSPPGNEQFF.